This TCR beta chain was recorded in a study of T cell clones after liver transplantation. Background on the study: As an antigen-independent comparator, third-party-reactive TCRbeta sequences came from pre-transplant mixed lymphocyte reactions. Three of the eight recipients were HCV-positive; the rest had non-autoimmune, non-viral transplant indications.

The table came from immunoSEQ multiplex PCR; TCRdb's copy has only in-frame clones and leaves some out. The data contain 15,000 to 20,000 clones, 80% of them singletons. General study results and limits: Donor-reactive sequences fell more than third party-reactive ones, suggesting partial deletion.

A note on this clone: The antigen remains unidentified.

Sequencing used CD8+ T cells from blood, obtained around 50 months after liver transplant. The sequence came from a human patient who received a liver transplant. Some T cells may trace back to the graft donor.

CDR3 in amino acids: CATTAWETQYF. In DNA, the CDR3 is TGTGCCACTACTGCGTGGGAGACCCAGTACTTC. The genes are TRBV6-6 and TRBJ2-5; no definite D call. The CDR3 runs to 11 residues. V was pared by 10 bases and J by 5 bases, with 11 bases between. CDR1 is MNHNY, CDR2 SVGAGI, per germline (reference sequence).